This TCR beta chain stems from a study of T cells in Graves' hyperthyroidism and ophthalmopathy. Study-level findings and limits: Prediction of ophthalmopathy progression came a median around 6 months pre-onset.

Based on clinical symptoms, serum thyroxine and TRAb, thyroid ultrasound and orbital computed tomography, diagnoses were reached. The sample holds a few counts of this clonotype. Its antigen is currently unknown. Trimming cost V 6 bases and J 10 bases; bases outside gene matches: 11. Germline loops: CDR1 SEHNR, CDR2 FQNEAQ (reference sequence). This CDR3 contains 15 residues. TCR beta CDR3 sequences were amplified from RNA transcripts. The TCR CDR3 first-round RT-PCR relied on the HTBI primer set. Via MiXCR, TCRdb re-called the multiplex PCR reads, giving one row per CDR3 protein. The sample carries roughly 250,000 distinct CDR3 sequences, roughly 15% recorded once.

The V and J genes are TRBV7-9 and TRBJ1-6; TRBD1 aligns across 8 bases. The TCR originated in a woman between 40 and 50 years old with Graves' hyperthyroidism that later progressed to Graves' ophthalmopathy. Specimen: blood. CDR3 DNA sequence: TGTGCCAGCAGTTTTGGGACAGGAGGAAACTCACCCCTCCACTTT. Translation gives CASSFGTGGNSPLHF.